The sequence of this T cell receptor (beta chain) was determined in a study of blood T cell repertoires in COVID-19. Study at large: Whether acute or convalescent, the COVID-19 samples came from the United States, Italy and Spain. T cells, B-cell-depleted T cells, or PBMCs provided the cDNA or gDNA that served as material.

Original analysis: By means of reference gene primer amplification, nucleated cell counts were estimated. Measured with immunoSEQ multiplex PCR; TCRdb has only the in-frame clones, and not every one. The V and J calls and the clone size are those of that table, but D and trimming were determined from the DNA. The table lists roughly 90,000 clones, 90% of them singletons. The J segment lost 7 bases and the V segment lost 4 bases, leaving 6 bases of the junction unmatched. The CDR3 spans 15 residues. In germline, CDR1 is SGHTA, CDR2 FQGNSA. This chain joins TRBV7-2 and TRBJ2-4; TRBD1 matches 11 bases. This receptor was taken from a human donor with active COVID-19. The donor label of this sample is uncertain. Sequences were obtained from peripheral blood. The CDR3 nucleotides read TGTGCCAGCAGCTGGGGACAGGGGGATAGGAACATTCAGTACTTC. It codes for CASSWGQGDRNIQYF.